This is a list of T cell receptor beta chains from one sample in a study of PD-L1 blockade in urothelial cancer. TCRdb's copy holds only in-frame clones and misses some; the assay was immunoSEQ multiplex PCR. Of tens of thousands of clones listed, about four fifths are singletons. The sequences come from PBMCs, collected around atezolizumab (anti-PD-L1) treatment. These receptors originate from a man between 65 and 85 years old with urothelial cancer. Each CDR3 is given with its conserved first and last residue. The order of the fields is V gene, J gene, clone size, D gene, CDR3 protein, CDR3 DNA. A D gene is named only where the DNA matches it firmly. Only part of the rows carry a size: once, few, many, or a class if the clone is expanded.

TRBV5-1	TRBJ2-3	NA	TRBD2	CASSLVGGGATDTQYF	TGCGCCAGCAGCTTGGTTGGCGGGGGGGCCACAGATACGCAGTATTTT
TRBV30	TRBJ2-1	NA	NA	CAWSVSAARTNEQFF	TGTGCCTGGAGTGTAAGTGCAGCTAGAACCAATGAGCAGTTCTTC
TRBV10-2	TRBJ2-3	few	TRBD2	CASSETERGRLYF	TGCGCCAGCAGTGAGACGGAGCGGGGCCGCCTGTATTTT
TRBV2	TRBJ2-7	NA	NA	CASRGPSYEQYF	TGTGCCAGCAGGGGCCCCTCCTACGAGCAGTACTTC
TRBV6-1	TRBJ1-5	NA	TRBD1	CASSVQGDQPQHF	TGTGCCAGCAGTGTACAGGGGGATCAGCCCCAGCATTTT
TRBV15	TRBJ2-7	few	TRBD2	CATSRDRGLAYEQYF	TGTGCCACCAGCAGAGATAGGGGACTAGCCTACGAGCAGTACTTC
TRBV9	TRBJ2-7	few	TRBD1	CASSADRGQYEQYF	TGTGCCAGCAGCGCAGACAGGGGGCAATACGAGCAGTACTTC
TRBV6-1	TRBJ1-1	NA	NA	CASSSSGGGTEAFF	TGTGCCAGCAGTTCCTCGGGCGGGGGCACTGAAGCTTTCTTT
TRBV7-3	TRBJ2-1	once	NA	CASSLGEGGSYNEQFF	TGTGCCAGCAGCTTAGGAGAGGGCGGATCCTACAATGAGCAGTTCTTC
TRBV4-2	TRBJ1-3	NA	NA	CASSQDSEFSGNTIYF	TGTGCCAGCAGCCAAGATAGTGAGTTCTCTGGAAACACCATATATTTT
TRBV5-6	TRBJ1-1	NA	TRBD1	CASSPGTGAKGTEAFF	TGTGCCAGCAGCCCTGGGACAGGGGCAAAGGGCACTGAAGCTTTCTTT
TRBV5-6	TRBJ2-5	once	NA	CASSLVPGLGETQYF	TGTGCCAGCAGCTTGGTTCCGGGATTGGGGGAGACCCAGTACTTC
TRBV19	TRBJ2-2	NA	NA	CASRLGAGELFF	TGTGCCAGTAGATTGGGAGCCGGGGAGCTGTTTTTT
TRBV11-2	TRBJ2-3	NA	NA	CASSLVPGRGDTQYF	TGTGCCAGCAGCTTAGTACCAGGGCGTGGAGATACGCAGTATTTT
TRBV6-1	TRBJ1-1	NA	TRBD1	CASSEASDREAFF	TGTGCCAGCAGTGAAGCTTCGGACAGGGAAGCTTTCTTT
TRBV6-6	TRBJ2-1	NA	NA	CASSPMQGIYNEQFF	TGTGCCAGCAGCCCAATGCAGGGGATATACAATGAGCAGTTCTTC
TRBV19	TRBJ2-5	NA	NA	CASSASQGVETQYF	TGTGCCAGTAGCGCCTCACAGGGTGTAGAGACCCAGTACTTC
TRBV14	TRBJ2-1	NA	NA	CASSLLDSRHEQFF	TGTGCCAGCAGCCTTTTGGACAGCCGACATGAGCAGTTCTTC
TRBV7-7	TRBJ1-2	NA	NA	CAQAGAAAHGYTF	TGTGCTCAAGCAGGGGCGGCAGCGCATGGCTACACCTTC
TRBV7-2	TRBJ2-1	NA	NA	CASSPSSGNEQFF	TGTGCCAGCAGCCCTTCTTCGGGCAATGAGCAGTTCTTC
TRBV29-1	TRBJ2-7	NA	TRBD1	CSVGGDRGGGEQYF	TGCAGCGTTGGTGGGGACAGGGGAGGAGGGGAGCAGTACTTC
TRBV7-2	TRBJ1-2	NA	NA	CASSLAVTGRYGYTF	TGTGCCAGCAGCTTAGCCGTTACAGGGCGCTATGGCTACACCTTC
TRBV15	TRBJ2-7	NA	NA	CATSRDLIYEQYF	TGTGCCACCAGCAGAGATCTAATCTACGAGCAGTACTTC
TRBV14	TRBJ2-1	NA	NA	CASSHYGGNEQFF	TGTGCCAGCAGCCATTATGGGGGGAATGAGCAGTTCTTC
TRBV5-1	TRBJ2-7	few	NA	CASSLAGQGGYEQYF	TGCGCCAGCAGCTTGGCCGGGCAGGGGGGCTACGAGCAGTACTTC